This T cell receptor (beta chain) was identified in a study of blood T cell repertoires in COVID-19 (dated by TCRdb to about 2020). A note on the overall study: The collaborator samples originated in the United States, Italy and Spain and spanned the acute and convalescent phases of COVID-19. The material from the prospective study consisted of cDNA or gDNA derived from T cells, B-cell-depleted T cells, or PBMCs. Deeply sampled blood TCRbeta repertoires from subjects exposed to, actively infected with, or recovered from COVID-19 were included in the dataset. The repertoires were released in a freely available public database intended as a resource for research on the immune response to SARS-CoV-2. The samples were drawn from two sources: the first 160 participants of the ongoing ImmuneRACE study, and 1,254 subjects contributed by 6 global collaborators. The sample metadata nearly always contained a de-identified subject ID, COVID-19 status, age in years and sex. Where available, HLA class I and class II types were obtained from metadata supplied by the sample provider rather than from assay-based typing. The research as a whole found: The quantity of clinical and demographic metadata differed by source and by participant and was supplied without curation.

The junction shows trimming of 5 bases on V and 0 bases on J, plus 8 bases between the germline ends. The cysteine opens and the phenylalanine closes a CDR3 of 14 amino acids. CDR3 DNA is the only sequence kept; it has 42 bases, read in frame from the first base. For CDR1 and CDR2, the germline V gene (reference sequence) lists GTSNPN and SVGIG. On this clone itself: It has no known antigen specificity. Nothing much larger sits one base from this clone, and base qualities are not available.

Each collaborating institution followed its own protocols to collect whole blood in K2EDTA tubes. For TCRbeta analysis, collaborators shipped samples as frozen whole blood, isolated PBMCs, or DNA extracted from either of those sample types. TCRbeta CDR3 regions were amplified from genomic DNA by means of the immunoSEQ Assay, a bias-controlled multiplex PCR. On the authors' methods: Nucleated cell counts per sample were estimated from amplification of reference gene primers within the assay. To quantify the absolute abundance of each unique TCRbeta CDR3 rearrangement, sequence reads were collapsed and filtered. For each sample, productive Simpson clonality was calculated by taking the square root of Simpson's diversity index across productive rearrangements. TCRdb carries this immuneACCESS record with in-frame sequences only. Its versions omit some clonotypes, under half of them owing to an unresolved V gene in the studies checked, with the rest unexplained. The DNA gave D and trimming, while V, J and clone size come from that table. The sample table records roughly 70,000 clones; around 90% of these occur just once. The leading ten clones occupy 1.3% to 1.5% of the sample.

The source of this sequence is a human donor in a cohort sampled during active COVID-19. Rearrangement joined TRBV30 to TRBJ2-6; TRBD2 is a possible D gene, resting on 6 matching bases. Specimen: peripheral blood. The nucleotide sequence is TGTGCCTGGGGCGGGAACTCTGGGGCCAACGTCCTGACTTTC. The encoded protein is CAWGGNSGANVLTF.